What follows are 20 T cell receptor beta chains derived from one specimen sequenced in a study of blood T cells in healthy people across ages. Sample-barcoded 5' priming and a J-beta primer mix drove a second PCR of about 6 to 12 cycles. Via MiXCR, TCRdb re-called the 5' RACE reads, giving one row per CDR3 protein. The sample yields about 1.5 million distinct CDR3 sequences, approximately 43% seen once. What was sequenced was blood. The source is a woman younger than 30 in good health.

This chain links TRBV28 with TRBJ2-6; 9 bases match TRBD1. The CDR3 covers 17 residues. J gave up 1 base and V 5 bases, and 6 bases lay outside the gene matches. The germline V gene has CDR1 MDHEN and CDR2 SYDVKM. CDR3 in DNA: TGTGCCAGCAGTCCATCCGGGACAGGGTCTGGGGCCAACGTCCTGACTTTC. Translated: CASSPSGTGSGANVLTF.

This rearrangement joins TRBV7-2 to TRBJ1-1; D gene unclear. Germline assignment: CDR1 SGHTA and CDR2 FQGNSA. Trimming shortened V by 4 bases and J by 2 bases, and 17 bases separated the two germline ends. There are 16 residues in the CDR3. In DNA form, the CDR3 reads TGTGCCAGCAGCTCGGCCCACTTAGCGGCTAACACTGAAGCTTTCTTT. This encodes CASSSAHLAANTEAFF.

This clonotype came up a few times. The rearrangement links TRBV6-5 to TRBJ1-1; tentatively, D is TRBD1 (5 bases). Germline CDR1 MNHEY, CDR2 SVGAGI. V was cut by 2 bases and J by 4 bases, with 8 bases left in between. The CDR3 extends over 13 amino acids. The CDR3 DNA is TGTGCCAGCAGTTACCAGGGAAGCACTGAAGCTTTCTTT. Residues: CASSYQGSTEAFF.

CDR3 coding DNA: TGCGCCAGCAGCCAAGTAGGGGCTAGCGAATCCTACGAGCAGTACTTC. Protein product: CASSQVGASESYEQYF. The chain combines TRBV4-3 with TRBJ2-7, with a possible D match to TRBD2 (6 bases). Germline V CDR1 and CDR2: LGHNA, YSLEER. Trimming took off 1 base at V and 1 base at J, with 14 bases between the two ends. This CDR3 is built from 16 residues.

This rearrangement joins TRBV12-3 or TRBV12-4 to TRBJ2-1; D is unresolved. V lost 1 base to trimming and J lost 0 bases, with 13 bases between them. The CDR3 has 17 amino acids. Here the CDR3 reads CASSLGSVTRSYNEQFF. For the CDR3, the DNA is TGTGCCAGCAGTTTAGGGTCAGTGACCCGCTCCTACAATGAGCAGTTCTTC.

This clonotype has a handful of counts. One base away lies a much larger clone, so this may be a sequencing read error. This rearrangement joins TRBV25-1 to TRBJ1-1; D possibly corresponds to TRBD1 (5 bases). This CDR3 is 13 amino acids long. The germline gives CDR1 MGHDK, CDR2 SYGVNS. Deletions cut 4 bases from V and 3 bases from J, with 9 bases between. CDR3 sequence (DNA): TGTGCCAGCAGTGGACAGCCGGACACTGAAGCTTTCTTT. This gives the protein CASSGQPDTEAFF.

The rearrangement uses TRBV28 and TRBJ2-5, with 7 bases that match TRBD2. CDR1 MDHEN and CDR2 SYDVKM come from the germline V gene. CDR3 size: 17 residues. V lost 0 bases and J lost 11; bases outside the gene matches: 18. CDR3 loop: CASSLWGSGRGIDEQYF. CDR3 nucleotides: TGTGCCAGCAGTTTATGGGGTAGCGGGCGGGGGATTGATGAGCAGTACTTC.

The chain couples TRBV7-2 to TRBJ2-3; possibly TRBD1 or TRBD2 for D (5 bases each). CDR1 is SGHTA and CDR2 is FQGNSA in the germline V gene. V was trimmed by 2 bases and J by 1 base, leaving 10 bases between them. This CDR3 has 15 residues. As DNA, the CDR3 is TGTGCCAGCAGCTTAACAACGGGGCGCACAGATACGCAGTATTTT. It is translated as CASSLTTGRTDTQYF.

The CDR3: CASSVRDRGQETQYF. CDR3 nucleotide sequence: TGTGCCAGCAGTGTGCGGGACAGGGGGCAAGAGACCCAGTACTTC. The gene calls are TRBV25-1 and TRBJ2-5; 11 bases fit TRBD1. In germline, CDR1 is MGHDK, CDR2 SYGVNS. V lost 4 bases to trimming and J lost 2 bases; unmatched junction nucleotides: 3. This CDR3 region has 15 residues.

A few counts support this clonotype. The chain has TRBV5-6 and TRBJ2-7; 7 bases line up with TRBD1. CDR1 is SGHDT, CDR2 YYEEEE, per germline. Trimming removed 4 bases from V and 0 bases from J; junction bases left unmatched: 7. This CDR3 is 15 amino acids long. The CDR3 bases are TGTGCCAGCAGCCCTGGGACAGTAATCTCCTACGAGCAGTACTTC. Encoded protein: CASSPGTVISYEQYF.

This clonotype was seen at least ten times. One end of the junction is discordant with germline, which a read error may explain. J is TRBJ2-1 and V is TRBV4-3, with D possibly matching TRBD1 (5 bases). The CDR3 extends over 14 amino acids. Looked up from germline, CDR1 is LGHNA and CDR2 is YSLEER. CDR3 residues: CASSQELGDNEQFF. The CDR3, as DNA: TGTGCCAGCAGCCAAGAGTTAGGGGACAATGAGCAGTTCTTC.

This clonotype was counted only a few times. The chain couples TRBV5-1 to TRBJ2-1; maybe TRBD1 (6 bases). V was cut by 3 bases and J by 5 bases, with 15 bases left in between. This CDR3 is 15 amino acids long. The germline gives CDR1 SGHRS, CDR2 YFSETQ. Here the CDR3 DNA reads TGCGCCAGCAGCTCCCAGGGGCCCCCCAACAATGAGCAGTTCTTC. Residues: CASSSQGPPNNEQFF.

The gene calls are TRBV21-1 and TRBJ1-2. TRBV21-1 is assigned pseudogene status. This CDR3 comprises 15 residues. The CDR3 reads CASSATWGGVNGYTF. For the CDR3, the DNA is TGTGCCAGCAGCGCAACATGGGGAGGGGTCAATGGCTACACCTTC.

About this clonotype itself: Compared with germline, one end of the junction differs, possibly owing to a read error. The chain has TRBV6-5 and TRBJ2-7, with a weak D call TRBD1 (6 bases). Germline values: CDR1 MNHEY, CDR2 SVGAGI. The CDR3 sequence is 14 residues long. CDR3 residues: CASSSEDRTYKQYF. CDR3 bases: TGTGCCAGCAGTTCCGAGGACAGAACCTACAAGCAGTACTTC.

The chain carries TRBV7-3 and TRBJ2-1; 9 nucleotides align to TRBD2. The germline gives CDR1 SGHTA, CDR2 FQGTGA. The CDR3 is made up of 17 amino acids. Trimming took 0 bases from V and 6 from J; bases not matched to a gene: 9. CDR3 sequence (DNA): TGTGCCAGCAGCTTAACTACCCTAGCGGGAAGGCGCAATGAGCAGTTCTTC. This encodes CASSLTTLAGRRNEQFF.

J is TRBJ1-6 and V is TRBV7-2, with a tentative D call TRBD1 (6 bases). Germline loops: CDR1 SGHTA, CDR2 FQGNSA. The length of the CDR3 is 17 residues. Trimming shortened V by 1 base and J by 4 bases, and 14 bases separated the two germline ends. The CDR3 coding sequence is TGTGCCAGCAGCTTAGAGGACAGCAGAGCGTATAATTCACCCCTCCACTTT. This sequence encodes CASSLEDSRAYNSPLHF.

There are a few counts of this clonotype. The CDR3 DNA is TGCGCCAGCAGCCAAGATCCCCCGGGCAGGGGAGACAATCAGCCCCAGCATTTT. Translation: CASSQDPPGRGDNQPQHF. This sequence joins TRBV4-3 and TRBJ1-5, with D possibly matching TRBD1 (6 bases). Trimming took off 0 bases at V and 3 bases at J, with 18 bases between the two ends. This CDR3 region has 18 residues. Germline CDR1 and CDR2: LGHNA and YSLEER.

The sample holds a few counts of this clonotype. The chain uses TRBV7-2 and TRBJ1-1; 9 bases map to TRBD1. The J segment lost 3 bases and the V segment lost 2 bases, leaving 7 bases of the junction unmatched. The germline V gene has CDR1 SGHTA and CDR2 FQGNSA. This CDR3 is built from 16 residues. CDR3 in DNA: TGTGCCAGCAGCTTAAGGGGGGACAGGGTCGACACTGAAGCTTTCTTT. Amino acid sequence: CASSLRGDRVDTEAFF.

This chain uses TRBV4-1 with TRBJ1-6; possibly TRBD1 for D (5 bases). Deletions cut 1 base from V and 5 bases from J, with 15 bases between. CDR1 and CDR2 from the germline V gene are MGHRA and YSYEKL. The CDR3 sequence is 17 residues long. The chain's CDR3 is CASSQATARRNNSPLHF. CDR3 sequence (DNA): TGCGCCAGCAGCCAAGCGACAGCCAGGAGGAATAATTCACCCCTCCACTTT.

The rearrangement joins TRBV4-1 to TRBJ1-5; D uncertain. The V and J ends lost 5 bases and 3 bases respectively, with 14 bases between them. This CDR3 is built from 15 residues. Germline-derived CDR1 and CDR2 are MGHRA and YSYEKL. CDR3: CASSKVGQNNQPQHF. The CDR3 DNA reads TGCGCCAGCAGCAAAGTAGGCCAGAACAATCAGCCCCAGCATTTT.